This TCR beta chain was identified in a study of CD8 T cells in Susac syndrome. General study findings and limits: Acknowledgment was made by the study that its TCR sequencing and HLA analysis involved a relatively small number of individuals.

Purification of the CD8+ and CD4+ T cells relied on negative isolation, and TEMRA cells underwent FACS enrichment. Trimming pared 6 bases from V and 4 bases from J, leaving 12 bases between. This CDR3 is built from 12 residues. Per the germline V gene, CDR1 is SQVTM and CDR2 is ANQGSEA. Concerning this clonotype: Antigen: not known.

RNA amounts of about 0.5 to 1 ug underwent reverse transcription with random hexamers. A multiplex approach, immunoSEQ multiplex PCR, amplified TCR beta CDR3 across 54 Vbeta and 13 Jbeta. TCRdb recomputed calls from the immunoSEQ multiplex PCR reads with MiXCR, one row per CDR3 protein. The sample includes tens of thousands of distinct CDR3 sequences, just over 90% seen only once; the top ten take 0.45% to 0.65%. The sequencing sample was made of CD8+ T cells from PBMCs. The TCR originated in a human donor with multiple sclerosis. The chain carries TRBV29-1 and TRBJ1-2; D ambiguous. The chain's CDR3 is CSVVDGVYGYTF. DNA for the CDR3: TGCAGCGTCGTAGACGGAGTCTATGGCTACACCTTC.